This T cell receptor (beta chain) was recovered during a study of CDR3 diversity in severe acne. This clonotype was seen once. TCRdb reprocessed the PCR reads via MiXCR and lists one record per CDR3 protein. This table holds around 91,000 distinct CDR3 sequences, under 65% found once. V shed 3 bases, J shed 5 bases, and the junction held 2 bases outside the gene matches. The germline V gene encodes CDR1 SGHTA and CDR2 FQGNSA. This CDR3 is built from 14 residues. The source of this sequence is a male donor in good health, without acne. The source material was blood. J is TRBJ2-3 and V is TRBV7-2; 10 nucleotides match TRBD2. The CDR3 loop is CASSLASGRDTQYF. The CDR3 DNA sequence: TGTGCCAGCAGCTTGGCTAGCGGGAGAGATACGCAGTATTTT.